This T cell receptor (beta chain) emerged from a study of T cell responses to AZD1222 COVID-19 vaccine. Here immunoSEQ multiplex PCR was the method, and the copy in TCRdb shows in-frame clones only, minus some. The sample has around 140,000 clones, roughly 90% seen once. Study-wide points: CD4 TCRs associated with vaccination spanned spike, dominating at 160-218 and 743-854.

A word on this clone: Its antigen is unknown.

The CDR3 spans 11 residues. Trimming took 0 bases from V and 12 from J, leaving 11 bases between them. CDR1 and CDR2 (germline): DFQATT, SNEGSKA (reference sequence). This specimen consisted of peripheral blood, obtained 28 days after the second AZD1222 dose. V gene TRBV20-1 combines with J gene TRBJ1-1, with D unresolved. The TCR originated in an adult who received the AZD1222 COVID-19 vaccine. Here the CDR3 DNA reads TGCAGTGCTAGAGATTTCAGGTCCTCTTTCTTT. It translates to CSARDFRSSFF.